This T cell receptor (beta chain) comes out of a study of shared clonotypes between healthy human individuals. Trimming removed 4 bases from V and 4 bases from J, with 12 bases in between. Looked up from germline, CDR1 is KGHSH and CDR2 is LQKENI. The CDR3 sequence is 14 residues long. Donors comprised only Caucasian adults living in Nashville, Tennessee. Data came from immunoSEQ multiplex PCR; TCRdb stores just in-frame clones and leaves some out. The sample holds 2 million to 2.5 million clones; 92% are singletons and the top ten take 0.3% to 0.45%. This chain connects TRBV18 to TRBJ2-3; D may correspond to TRBD1 or TRBD2 (5 bases each). The source material was naive CD4+ T cells from PBMCs. Specified subset: CD45RA+ positively selected. The sequence was obtained from a man younger than 35 in good health. Some clones in this sample may be carry-over from other donors' samples. This chain's CDR3 is CASSLLGTADTQYF. In DNA, the CDR3 is TGTGCCAGCTCACTCCTAGGGACCGCAGATACGCAGTATTTT.